The sequence of this T cell receptor (beta chain) was determined in a study of early T cells in non-severe SARS-CoV-2 infection. General study points: Matches to VDJdb favored anti-spike CD8 responses and missed private and CD4 specificities.

CDR3 length equals 16 residues. V was clipped by 0 bases and J by 3 bases, with 15 bases between them. CDR1 SGHDN and CDR2 FVKESK come from the germline V gene. Concerning this clonotype: Antigen unknown.

As part of library construction, unique molecular identifiers were attached to individual cDNA molecules. TCRdb processed the 5' RACE reads anew with MiXCR; each CDR3 protein has one entry. The sample consists of about 80,000 distinct CDR3 sequences, 13% to 15% of them appearing once. The sequenced sample consisted of whole blood. The chain couples TRBV14 to TRBJ2-7; a weak D match, TRBD1 (7 bases). This receptor was obtained from an adult who was a healthcare worker with PCR-confirmed SARS-CoV-2 infection or an uninfected control (not recorded which). The CDR3 DNA reads TGTGCCAGCAGCCAAGATGGAGGGGGCTTTTTCTACGAGCAGTACTTC. Protein sequence: CASSQDGGGFFYEQYF.